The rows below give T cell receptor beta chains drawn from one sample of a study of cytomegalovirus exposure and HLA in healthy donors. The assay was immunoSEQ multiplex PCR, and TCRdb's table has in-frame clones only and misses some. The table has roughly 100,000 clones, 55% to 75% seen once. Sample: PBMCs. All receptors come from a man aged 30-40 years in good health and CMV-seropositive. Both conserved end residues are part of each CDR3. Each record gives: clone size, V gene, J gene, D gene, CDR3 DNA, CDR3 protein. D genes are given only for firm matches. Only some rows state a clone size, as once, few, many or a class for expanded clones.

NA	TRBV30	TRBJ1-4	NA	TGTGCCTCCACAACAGGGTTATCTGAAAAACTGTTTTTT	CASTTGLSEKLFF
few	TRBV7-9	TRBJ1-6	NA	TGTGCCAGCAGCTTAGCCCTGGCTGAGGGTTCACCCCTCCACTTT	CASSLALAEGSPLHF
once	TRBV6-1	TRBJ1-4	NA	TGTGCCAGCAGTTTTGAGGGCGAAAAACTGTTTTTT	CASSFEGEKLFF
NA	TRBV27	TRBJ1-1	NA	TGTGCCAGCACCCTGGGCCCGGGAACGAACACTGAAGCTTTCTTT	CASTLGPGTNTEAFF
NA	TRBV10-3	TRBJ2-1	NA	TGTGCCATCAGTGAGCGGGCAGGGCTGGGCGATGAGCAGTTCTTC	CAISERAGLGDEQFF
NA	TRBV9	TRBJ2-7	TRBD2	TGTGCCAGCAGCGTAGAGGGAGGGCTCGAGCAGTACTTC	CASSVEGGLEQYF
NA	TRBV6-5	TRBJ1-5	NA	TGTGCCAGCAACTCAGGGGACGAGCAGCCCCAGCATTTT	CASNSGDEQPQHF
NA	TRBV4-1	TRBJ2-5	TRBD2	TGCGCCAGCAGCCAAGGTGGTGGCGGGGGGGCCGAGACCCAGTACTTC	CASSQGGGGGAETQYF
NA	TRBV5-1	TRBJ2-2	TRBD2	TGCGCCAGCAGCTTGGGTACTAGCGGGGGGATTTCGTCCGGGGAGCTGTTTTTT	CASSLGTSGGISSGELFF
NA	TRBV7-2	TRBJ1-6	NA	TGTGCCAGCAGCTTAGCGGGGGGTGCGGCCCTCCACTTT	CASSLAGGAALHF
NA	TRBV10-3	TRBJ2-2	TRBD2	TGTGCCATCAGTGACGCAGGACTAGCGAACACCGGGGAGCTGTTTTTT	CAISDAGLANTGELFF
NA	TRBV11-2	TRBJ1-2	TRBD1	TGTGCCAGCAGCTTTAGCTCAGGGGGCTTTGGCTACACCTTC	CASSFSSGGFGYTF
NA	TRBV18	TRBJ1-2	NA	TGTGCCAGCTCACCTTCCCAGGGGCTGGAGGGCTACACCTTC	CASSPSQGLEGYTF
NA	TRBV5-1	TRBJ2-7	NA	TGCGCCAGCAGCCCCACATCCAGCTCCTACGAGCAGTACTTC	CASSPTSSSYEQYF
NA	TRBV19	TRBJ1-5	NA	TGTGCCAGTAGTAAGGGGTATAGCAATCAGCCCCAGCATTTT	CASSKGYSNQPQHF
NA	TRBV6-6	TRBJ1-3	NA	TGTGCCAGCACTCGGGAAGGCGGAAGAAACACCATATATTTT	CASTREGGRNTIYF
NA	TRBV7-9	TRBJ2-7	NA	TGTGCCAGCAGCCCCTTCTACGAGCAGTACTTC	CASSPFYEQYF
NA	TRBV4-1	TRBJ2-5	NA	TGCGCCAGCAGCCATAGGGCGGGGGCGTTACAAGAGACCCAGTACTTC	CASSHRAGALQETQYF